A selection of T cell receptor beta chains follows, all from one sample in a study of blood T cell repertoires in COVID-19. Sequenced by immunoSEQ multiplex PCR; TCRdb stores in-frame clones only, minus some. Of roughly 140,000 clones listed, roughly 82% are singletons. Sequenced: peripheral blood. Every receptor here comes from a man aged 65 to 85 with acute or convalescent COVID-19. CDR3s leave out the opening cysteine and the closing phenylalanine or tryptophan. The D gene is left open where the match is weak. Only part of the rows carry a size: once, few, many, or a class if the clone is expanded.

V gene: TRBV19
D gene: TRBD1
clone size: many
J gene: TRBJ2-1
CDR3 protein: ASATGGREQF

V gene: TRBV6-5
D gene: TRBD1
clone size: .
J gene: TRBJ1-1
CDR3 protein: ASRGDRGSTEAF

V gene: TRBV5-5
D gene: .
clone size: .
J gene: TRBJ1-5
CDR3 protein: ASSQGRVQQPQH

V gene: TRBV5-1
D gene: TRBD2
clone size: .
J gene: TRBJ2-7
CDR3 protein: ASSPYLGGGLLLAGVREQY

V gene: TRBV6-4
D gene: .
clone size: .
J gene: TRBJ2-3
CDR3 protein: ASSDSIQDTQY

V gene: TRBV15
D gene: .
clone size: .
J gene: TRBJ1-6
CDR3 protein: ATSTEGDSPLH

V gene: TRBV3-1/TRBV3-2
D gene: .
clone size: .
J gene: TRBJ2-7
CDR3 protein: ASSQEADFNEQY

V gene: TRBV6-5
D gene: TRBD2
clone size: .
J gene: TRBJ2-2
CDR3 protein: ASSGTRTGELF

V gene: TRBV21-1
D gene: .
clone size: .
J gene: TRBJ1-1
CDR3 protein: ASSKRGGCPEAF

V gene: TRBV5-1
D gene: .
clone size: once
J gene: TRBJ1-2
CDR3 protein: ASSLERGPFYGYT

V gene: TRBV7-3
D gene: .
clone size: .
J gene: TRBJ2-7
CDR3 protein: ASSSPTASSYEQY

V gene: TRBV28
D gene: .
clone size: once
J gene: TRBJ1-3
CDR3 protein: ASTIGARSGNTIY

V gene: TRBV3-1/TRBV3-2
D gene: TRBD1
clone size: .
J gene: TRBJ2-5
CDR3 protein: ASSQTDRGRGETQY

V gene: TRBV3-1/TRBV3-2
D gene: TRBD2
clone size: .
J gene: TRBJ2-5
CDR3 protein: ASSQAGGTSGLQTQY